Listed here are 23 T cell receptor beta chains from one sample, sequenced in a study of T-cell memory formation after mild COVID-19. MiXCR, run by TCRdb on the 5' RACE reads, gives a single entry per CDR3 protein. The sample carries about 500,000 distinct CDR3 sequences, roughly 20% recorded once. Source material: PBMCs or a T cell subset sorted from them (not recorded which). These receptors were collected from an adult woman who had mild COVID-19 (a few samples of this study predate the infection). Cell type and time point are not known.

This clonotype came up many times. The rearrangement links TRBV11-2 to TRBJ2-7; 11 nucleotides align to TRBD2. The junction had 5 bases not matched to a gene; V was cut back by 1 base and J by 3 bases. Germline V gene lookup returns CDR1 SGHAT and CDR2 FQNNGV. This CDR3 is built from 16 residues. This CDR3 reads CASSLASSGGIYEQYF. DNA of the CDR3: TGTGCCAGCAGCTTAGCTTCTAGCGGGGGGATCTACGAGCAGTACTTC.

This chain links TRBV19 with TRBJ1-1, with D unclear. Germline-derived CDR1 and CDR2 are LNHDA and SQIVND (reference sequence). Trimming took 2 bases from V and 7 from J, leaving 14 bases between them. The CDR3 has 14 amino acids. In DNA form, the CDR3 reads TGTGCCAGTAGTATAACGATCCTCGAGGGTGAAGCTTTCTTT. Translating it yields CASSITILEGEAFF.

This clonotype was detected only a few times. The genes are TRBV4-3 and TRBJ2-7; 7 bases are a match to TRBD2. The CDR3 sequence is 17 residues long. The germline V gene encodes CDR1 LGHNA and CDR2 YSLEER. Trimming removed 0 bases from V and 1 base from J; junction bases left unmatched: 9. CDR3 bases: TGCGCCAGCAGCCAAGATTTGGGGGGGGAGGTTTCCTACGAGCAGTACTTC. This sequence encodes CASSQDLGGEVSYEQYF.

The gene calls are TRBV20-1 and TRBJ2-7; D is possibly TRBD2 (7 bases). Germline CDR1 and CDR2: DFQATT and SNEGSKA (reference sequence). The CDR3 is 17 residues long. Deletions cut 0 bases from V and 0 bases from J, with 18 bases between. The CDR3 here is CSARDRGWGGHSYEQYF. Written as DNA, the CDR3 is TGCAGTGCTAGAGATCGAGGGTGGGGGGGCCACTCCTACGAGCAGTACTTC.

The chain has TRBV2 and TRBJ2-5; D remains unclear. CDR3 size: 12 residues. Germline CDR1 and CDR2: SNHLY and FYNNEI. Trimming stripped 3 bases from V and 5 bases from J, with 7 bases between. In DNA, the CDR3 is TGTGCCAGCAGTGACGTGGGCGAGACCCAGTACTTC. Encoded protein: CASSDVGETQYF.

This chain links TRBV4-1 with TRBJ2-2; 9 nucleotides match TRBD1. CDR1 and CDR2 (germline): MGHRA, YSYEKL. The CDR3 length is 15 residues. With V trimmed by 1 base and J by 3 bases, 0 bases remained unmatched. CDR3 DNA: TGCGCCAGCAGCCAAGGACAGGGGGACACCGGGGAGCTGTTTTTT. Translation: CASSQGQGDTGELFF.

CDR3 in amino acids: CASSHRGSETQYF. CDR3 DNA sequence: TGTGCCAGCAGCCATAGAGGGAGTGAGACCCAGTACTTC. The genes are TRBV14 and TRBJ2-5, with a tentative D call TRBD2 (5 bases). The germline V gene has CDR1 SGHDN and CDR2 FVKESK. CDR3 length equals 13 residues. V shed 3 bases and J shed 5 bases, with 10 bases lying between them.

This clonotype appeared a few times. The rearrangement uses TRBV24-1 and TRBJ2-5; unclear D gene. Germline V gene lookup returns CDR1 KGHDR and CDR2 SFDVKD. The CDR3 is 11 residues long. V dropped 9 bases and J dropped 7 bases, with 11 bases sitting between them. As DNA, the CDR3 is TGTGCCACCCAGAAAAGTGGGACCCAGTACTTC. Translation gives CATQKSGTQYF.

This clonotype was detected many times. This chain connects TRBV7-3 to TRBJ2-3; D unresolved. V dropped 6 bases and J dropped 3 bases, with 7 bases sitting between them. CDR1 SGHTA and CDR2 FQGTGA come from the germline V gene. CDR3 length: 12 amino acids. The CDR3 reads CASSQLTDTQYF. The CDR3 DNA reads as TGTGCCAGCAGTCAGCTGACAGATACGCAGTATTTT.

V and J are TRBV5-5 and TRBJ2-7; perhaps TRBD2 as D (5 bases). The CDR3 has 14 amino acids. The germline gives CDR1 SGHKS, CDR2 YYEKEE (reference sequence). The V gene lost 0 bases and the J gene lost 3 bases, with 10 bases spanning the gap. The CDR3 DNA sequence: TGTGCCAGCAGCTTGGCCGACTACCTCTACGAGCAGTACTTC. This translates into CASSLADYLYEQYF.

This chain joins TRBV5-1 and TRBJ2-1, with D hard to call. The CDR3 is 15 residues long. Between the trimmed V and J ends, which lost 4 bases and 3 bases, there was a span of 14 bases. The germline V gene encodes CDR1 SGHRS and CDR2 YFSETQ. CDR3 sequence (DNA): TGCGCCAGCAGCAAGGCAAATTCCAACTACAATGAGCAGTTCTTC. As protein: CASSKANSNYNEQFF.

The rearrangement uses TRBV7-9 and TRBJ2-1; 8 nucleotides line up with TRBD2. Per germline, CDR1 SEHNR and CDR2 FQNEAQ (reference sequence). The CDR3 sequence is 15 residues long. Trimming took 5 bases from V and 5 from J; bases not matched to a gene: 8. The CDR3 coding sequence is TGTGCCAGCAGCCCGAGCGGGAGTACCCACAATGAGCAGTTCTTC. This codes for CASSPSGSTHNEQFF.

The sample holds a few counts of this clonotype. The chain links TRBV5-6 to TRBJ1-2, with unresolved D. Looked up from germline, CDR1 is SGHDT and CDR2 is YYEEEE. This CDR3 has 13 residues. Trimming left V 5 bases short and J 4 bases short, with 12 bases between. The CDR3 DNA sequence: TGTGCCAGCAGGAGACGGGCGGGCTATGGCTACACCTTC. It translates to CASRRRAGYGYTF.

V and J are TRBV11-2 and TRBJ1-1; D not resolved. Germline values: CDR1 SGHAT, CDR2 FQNNGV. The CDR3 is 15 amino acids. V gave up 3 bases and J gave up 3 bases, with 14 bases separating them. CDR3 sequence reads: CASSFSAGLDTEAFF. Written as DNA, the CDR3 is TGTGCCAGCAGCTTTTCCGCGGGTCTGGACACTGAAGCTTTCTTT.

The V and J genes are TRBV5-6 and TRBJ1-1; D might be TRBD1 (6 bases). This CDR3 has 15 amino acids. Between the trimmed V and J ends, which lost 1 base and 1 base, there was a span of 11 bases. Germline V gene sequence: CDR1 SGHDT, CDR2 YYEEEE. The CDR3 loop reads CASSLPTGRNTEAFF. The CDR3 bases are TGTGCCAGCAGCTTGCCCACAGGGAGGAACACTGAAGCTTTCTTT.

The rearrangement links TRBV15 to TRBJ1-4; tentative D call: TRBD1 (6 bases). V lost 0 bases, J lost 4 bases, and 12 bases lay in between. This CDR3 comprises 16 residues. Germline CDR1 is LNHNV and CDR2 is YYDKDF (reference sequence). CDR3 nucleotides: TGTGCCACCAGCAGAGACCCCACAGGGATTAATGAAAAACTGTTTTTT. Protein sequence: CATSRDPTGINEKLFF.

In this sample, this clonotype turned up many times. The V and J genes are TRBV24-1 and TRBJ2-1; D unclear. Germline values: CDR1 KGHDR, CDR2 SFDVKD. V was trimmed by 2 bases and J by 6 bases, leaving 16 bases between them. The CDR3 runs to 16 residues. The CDR3 region is CATSDSSASLGNEQFF. CDR3 nucleotides: TGTGCCACCAGTGATTCGTCCGCGAGCTTGGGCAATGAGCAGTTCTTC.

The chain links TRBV9 to TRBJ2-2; 11 bases match TRBD1. This CDR3 is 18 amino acids long. V shed 0 bases, J shed 7 bases, and the junction held 11 bases outside the gene matches. The germline gives CDR1 SGDLS, CDR2 YYNGEE. CDR3 sequence: CASSVEGQGASADGELFF. The CDR3 DNA reads TGTGCCAGCAGCGTAGAAGGACAGGGGGCCTCGGCGGACGGGGAGCTGTTTTTT.

The chain couples TRBV7-6 to TRBJ1-1; 10 positions match TRBD1. The CDR3 is 17 amino acids. The V gene end was trimmed by 5 bases and the J gene end by 1 base; junction bases not matched to a gene: 10. Germline V gene data show CDR1 as SGHVS and CDR2 as FNYEAQ. The CDR3 DNA reads TGTGCCAGCAGCGACGGACAGGGGGTTGTGGGGAACACTGAAGCTTTCTTT. This translates into CASSDGQGVVGNTEAFF.

The table lists this clonotype with a few counts. The genes are TRBV3-1 and TRBJ2-6; no definite D call. This CDR3 region has 17 residues. Trimming removed 4 bases at V and 0 bases at J, with 13 bases between. From germline, CDR1 is LGHDT and CDR2 YNNKEL (reference sequence). The CDR3 reads CASSLSGHRSGANVLTF. As DNA, the CDR3 is TGTGCCAGCAGCCTCTCGGGCCACCGCTCTGGGGCCAACGTCCTGACTTTC.

This clonotype occurred a few times. The chain carries TRBV9 and TRBJ2-3, with D perhaps being TRBD1 or TRBD2 (5 bases each). V shed 3 bases and J shed 5 bases, with 16 bases lying between them. Per germline, CDR1 SGDLS and CDR2 YYNGEE. The CDR3 is made up of 15 amino acids. The CDR3 DNA reads as TGTGCCAGCAGCGGGGTGGGGCACAGCGGAGATACGCAGTATTTT. This encodes CASSGVGHSGDTQYF. Drawing the rest from reference TRBV9 and TRBJ2-3, the complete variable domain is DSGVTQTPKHLITATGQRVTLRCSPRSGDLSVYWYQQSLDQGLQFLIQYYNGEERAKGNILERFSAQQFPDLHSELNLSSLELGDSALYFCASSGVGHSGDTQYFGPGTRLTVL.

This clonotype was seen a few times. This chain uses TRBV11-2 with TRBJ2-7; a weak D match, TRBD1 (5 bases). V was cut by 8 bases and J by 2 bases, with 19 bases left in between. The CDR3 has 15 residues. From germline, CDR1 is SGHAT and CDR2 FQNNGV. Here the CDR3 DNA reads TGTGCCAGCGGGCTCCGACAGTTGGCCGCCTACGAGCAGTACTTC. It translates to CASGLRQLAAYEQYF.

In its sample, this clonotype was seen a few times. This chain joins TRBV20-1 and TRBJ2-5; 8 bases align to TRBD1. J was trimmed by 2 bases and V by 4 bases; bases with no gene match: 6. The CDR3 is made up of 14 amino acids. Germline CDR1 DFQATT, CDR2 SNEGSKA (reference sequence). The CDR3 DNA sequence: TGCAGTGCTATAGCAGGGGGCGCACAAGAGACCCAGTACTTC. The encoded protein is CSAIAGGAQETQYF.